The rows below give T cell receptor beta chains drawn from one sample of a study of beta chain features in type 1 diabetes. Some clones are missing from TCRdb's copy, which holds only in-frame ones; the method was immunoSEQ multiplex PCR. The sample yields more than 120,000 clones, 13% seen once. The sequenced material came from central memory CD4+ T cells from blood. These TCRs come from a man aged 18 to 29 with type 1 diabetes. Both conserved end residues are part of each CDR3. D genes are given only for firm matches. Clone size, where shown, is once, few, many, or a class for clones that have expanded.

v_gene	d_gene	abundance	j_gene	CDR3aa	CDR3nt
TRBV28	-	-	TRBJ2-1	CASYSQQGNYNEQFF	TGTGCCAGCTACTCCCAACAGGGAAACTACAATGAGCAGTTCTTC
TRBV25-1	-	-	TRBJ1-2	CASSDRQATYGYTF	TGTGCCAGCAGTGACCGACAGGCTACCTATGGCTACACCTTC
TRBV29-1	-	many	TRBJ2-7	CSVVEGSYEQYF	TGCAGCGTTGTCGAGGGGTCCTACGAGCAGTACTTC
TRBV30	-	few	TRBJ1-1	CAWSRDGDTEAFF	TGTGCCTGGTCCCGGGACGGAGACACTGAAGCTTTCTTT
TRBV11-2	-	few	TRBJ2-7	CASSSRTAYEQYF	TGTGCCAGCAGCTCCAGAACGGCGTACGAGCAGTACTTC
TRBV30	-	few	TRBJ2-3	CAWSGVSRDTQYF	TGTGCCTGGAGTGGGGTCTCGAGAGATACGCAGTATTTT
TRBV27	TRBD2	few	TRBJ2-7	CASSVGTSGSSYEQYF	TGTGCCAGCAGTGTCGGGACTAGCGGGAGCTCCTACGAGCAGTACTTC
TRBV14	-	-	TRBJ2-7	CASSQVGAAGLYEQYF	TGTGCCAGCAGCCAAGTTGGGGCGGCAGGGCTCTACGAGCAGTACTTC
TRBV19	-	-	TRBJ1-1	CASTREGVGTEAFF	TGTGCCAGTACGCGAGAGGGAGTCGGCACTGAAGCTTTCTTT
TRBV9	-	few	TRBJ1-2	CASSVATGGAYGYTF	TGTGCCAGCAGCGTAGCTACAGGTGGGGCCTATGGCTACACCTTC
TRBV5-1	-	few	TRBJ1-6	CASSLDWGDSPLHF	TGCGCCAGCAGCTTGGATTGGGGAGATTCACCCCTCCACTTT
TRBV5-4	-	-	TRBJ2-6	CASSPTGWKGANVLTF	TGTGCCAGCAGCCCTACAGGGTGGAAAGGGGCCAACGTCCTGACTTTC
TRBV9	-	-	TRBJ2-1	CASSMRSGQSYNEQFF	TGTGCCAGCAGCATGAGATCTGGACAGTCTTACAATGAGCAGTTCTTC
TRBV29-1	-	many	TRBJ1-2	CSVVVFNYGYTF	TGCAGCGTGGTGGTATTTAACTATGGCTACACCTTC
TRBV5-1	-	few	TRBJ2-7	CASSLGAIGRTYEQYF	TGCGCCAGCAGCTTGGGCGCTATCGGAAGAACCTACGAGCAGTACTTC
TRBV27	-	few	TRBJ1-2	CASAQGTNYGYTF	TGTGCCAGCGCTCAGGGCACTAACTATGGCTACACCTTC
TRBV9	-	-	TRBJ1-5	CASSVDSGRDSNQPQHF	TGTGCCAGCAGCGTAGACTCTGGACGGGATAGCAATCAGCCCCAGCATTTT
TRBV28	TRBD2	many	TRBJ2-3	CASSTIRLAATDTQYF	TGTGCCAGCAGCACAATTCGACTAGCGGCGACAGATACGCAGTATTTT
TRBV27	TRBD1	-	TRBJ1-5	CASSPGQGAEYSNQPQHF	TGTGCCAGCAGTCCCGGACAGGGGGCGGAATATAGCAATCAGCCCCAGCATTTT
TRBV30	-	-	TRBJ2-7	CAWINRDIHREWSYEQYF	TGTGCCTGGATTAACCGGGACATTCATAGGGAGTGGTCCTACGAGCAGTACTTC
TRBV28	TRBD1	-	TRBJ2-1	CASSLAGTGDNNEQFF	TGTGCCAGCAGTTTGGCCGGGACAGGGGATAACAATGAGCAGTTCTTC
TRBV4-1	TRBD1	few	TRBJ1-4	CASSQERGGQGVEKLFF	TGCGCCAGCAGCCAAGAAAGAGGGGGACAGGGAGTAGAAAAACTGTTTTTT
TRBV29-1	TRBD2	few	TRBJ2-2	CSVAGLAGANTGELFF	TGCAGCGTTGCAGGACTAGCGGGTGCGAACACCGGGGAGCTGTTTTTT
TRBV27	-	-	TRBJ1-2	CASSLGQGINGYTF	TGTGCCAGCAGTTTAGGGCAGGGTATAAATGGCTACACCTTC
TRBV5-1	-	-	TRBJ2-2	CSSSLVAGEGGELFF	TGCTCCAGCAGCTTGGTGGCAGGGGAAGGCGGGGAGCTGTTTTTT
TRBV4-1	-	few	TRBJ1-5	CASSQEEVDQPQHF	TGCGCCAGCAGCCAAGAGGAGGTGGACCAGCCCCAGCATTTT
TRBV9	TRBD1	-	TRBJ2-2	CASSPQGAGNTGELFF	TGTGCCAGCAGCCCCCAGGGGGCAGGTAACACCGGGGAGCTGTTTTTT
TRBV11-2	-	-	TRBJ2-1	CASSPRTGDTYNEQFF	TGTGCCAGCAGCCCCCGGACGGGGGACACTTACAATGAGCAGTTCTTC
TRBV11-3	TRBD1	many	TRBJ2-1	CASTPWDRPYNEQFF	TGTGCCAGCACCCCATGGGACAGACCCTACAATGAGCAGTTCTTC